The 16 T cell receptor beta chains below come from one sample, sequenced in a study of response to subunit inactivated influenza vaccine. TCRdb re-derived calls from the RT-PCR reads in MiXCR, one entry per CDR3 protein. Of 700,000 to 800,000 distinct CDR3 sequences in the sample, around 18% are singletons; the top ten hold approximately 10%. The specimen was PBMCs from blood, collected 4 to 6 days after vaccination. Every receptor here comes from a man aged 45-65 years who received an inactivated influenza vaccine.

This clonotype was seen a few times. The chain joins TRBV12-3 or TRBV12-4 to TRBJ1-3; TRBD1 matches at 7 bases. This CDR3 region has 17 residues. Trimming at V came to 6 bases and at J to 4 bases, leaving 15 bases not matched to a gene. In DNA, the CDR3 is TGTGCCAGCAGCTTCCAAACATGGGACAGCCTAGGAAACACCATATATTTT. This gives the protein CASSFQTWDSLGNTIYF.

The rearrangement uses TRBV28 and TRBJ2-1; D gene unclear. The germline V gene has CDR1 MDHEN and CDR2 SYDVKM. The CDR3 is 15 residues long. V was trimmed by 3 bases and J by 2 bases, leaving 11 bases between them. CDR3: CASSFSFATYNEQFF. The CDR3 nucleotides read TGTGCCAGCAGTTTTTCCTTCGCTACCTACAATGAGCAGTTCTTC.

This clonotype was detected a few times. The chain has TRBV10-3 and TRBJ1-2, with D uncertain. CDR3 length equals 12 residues. The V gene lost 0 bases and the J gene lost 1 base, with 0 bases spanning the gap. The V gene's germline CDR1 is ENHRY and CDR2 SYGVKD. CDR3: CAISESNYGYTF. CDR3 in DNA: TGTGCCATCAGTGAGTCTAACTATGGCTACACCTTC.

In its sample, this clonotype was seen a few times. The chain joins TRBV7-9 to TRBJ1-5, with 8 bases that match TRBD1. Germline assignment: CDR1 SEHNR and CDR2 FQNEAQ (reference sequence). The junction had 5 bases not matched to a gene; V was cut back by 4 bases and J by 0 bases. The CDR3 covers 16 residues. For the CDR3, the DNA is TGTGCCAGCAGCTACGGACAGGGTGATAGCAATCAGCCCCAGCATTTT. Translation gives CASSYGQGDSNQPQHF.

This clonotype was observed a handful of times. CDR3 in amino acids: CASSLRGFSYNEQFF. The CDR3 region has the DNA TGTGCCAGCAGTCTAAGGGGATTCTCCTACAATGAGCAGTTCTTC. J is TRBJ2-1 and V is TRBV7-6; possibly TRBD1 for D (5 bases). This CDR3 region has 15 residues. The V end was cut by 6 bases, the J end by 0 bases, with 12 bases between. CDR1 is SGHVS and CDR2 is FNYEAQ in the germline V gene.

V is TRBV12-3 or TRBV12-4 and J is TRBJ2-2, with D uncertain. There are 13 residues in the CDR3. V was cut by 10 bases and J by 5 bases, with 14 bases left in between. The CDR3 loop reads CATTPVGTGELFF. CDR3 nucleotide sequence: TGTGCCACCACCCCCGTCGGAACCGGGGAGCTGTTTTTT.

J is TRBJ2-1 and V is TRBV28; 7 nucleotides match TRBD2. This CDR3 is 14 amino acids long. Losses at the gene ends were 5 bases for V and 0 bases for J; bases not matched to a gene: 1. Germline lookup yields CDR1 MDHEN and CDR2 SYDVKM. The CDR3 here is CASSSGASYNEQFF. The CDR3 DNA reads TGTGCCAGCAGTAGCGGGGCCTCCTACAATGAGCAGTTCTTC.

The rearrangement links TRBV4-3 to TRBJ2-2; 11 bases fit TRBD1. Germline CDR1 reads LGHNA; CDR2 reads YSLEER. J was trimmed by 8 bases and V by 2 bases; bases with no gene match: 4. CDR3 length: 15 amino acids. As DNA, the CDR3 is TGCGCCAGCAGCCAACTCGGGACAGGGGGTGGGGAGCTGTTTTTT. Its protein is CASSQLGTGGGELFF.

This clonotype occurred a few times. The rearrangement joins TRBV27 to TRBJ2-1, with 8 bases lining up with TRBD1. This CDR3 is built from 16 residues. Trimming cost V 2 bases and J 9 bases; bases outside gene matches: 12. Germline assignment: CDR1 MNHEY and CDR2 SMNVEV (reference sequence). The CDR3, as DNA: TGTGCCAGCAGTTTAAACCGTGGACAGGGTCGGGGTGAGCAGTTCTTC. Its protein is CASSLNRGQGRGEQFF.

This clonotype was seen a handful of times. V is TRBV7-2 and J is TRBJ1-1; possibly TRBD1 for D (6 bases). V was shortened by 1 base and J by 7 bases, with 10 bases between the two germline ends. Per germline, CDR1 SGHTA and CDR2 FQGNSA. This CDR3 spans 13 amino acids. The CDR3 coding sequence is TGTGCCAGCAGCTTAGTGAAGGGGGTTGAAGCTTTCTTT. Encoded protein: CASSLVKGVEAFF.

This clonotype was counted many times. The chain has TRBV7-9 and TRBJ2-5, with D unresolved. This CDR3 comprises 15 residues. V was shortened by 5 bases and J by 4 bases, with 17 bases between the two germline ends. The germline V gene encodes CDR1 SEHNR and CDR2 FQNEAQ (reference sequence). CDR3 residues: CASSLLSGPGETQYF. The CDR3 DNA reads as TGTGCCAGCAGCCTCCTCTCCGGCCCTGGAGAGACCCAGTACTTC.

The chain is built from TRBV12-3 or TRBV12-4 and TRBJ2-1, with 7 bases identical to TRBD2. This CDR3 region has 15 residues. The ends lost 1 base at V and 6 bases at J; junction bases unmatched: 6. CDR3 loop: CASSLGLAAPNEQFF. DNA of the CDR3: TGTGCCAGCAGTTTAGGGCTAGCGGCCCCCAATGAGCAGTTCTTC.

The chain employs TRBV29-1 and TRBJ2-3; D is possibly TRBD2 (5 bases). Germline CDR1 reads SQVTM; CDR2 reads ANQGSEA. With 5 bases removed from V and 3 bases from J, the gap between germline ends came to 9 bases. The CDR3 has 12 amino acids. CDR3 bases: TGCAGCGTTAAGTCGGGGACAGATACGCAGTATTTT. It specifies CSVKSGTDTQYF.

The gene calls are TRBV4-1 and TRBJ2-7; 7 nucleotides match TRBD1. CDR3 length: 15 amino acids. The germline CDR1 and CDR2 sequences are MGHRA and YSYEKL. V lost 0 bases and J lost 3; bases outside the gene matches: 5. The CDR3 region is CASSQDLNRGYEQYF. In nucleotides, the CDR3 is TGCGCCAGCAGCCAAGATTTAAACAGGGGCTACGAGCAGTACTTC.

This clonotype was counted only a few times. The V gene is TRBV6-4, the J gene TRBJ1-1; possible D gene TRBD1, 6 bases. CDR3 length: 16 amino acids. V was cut by 3 bases and J by 3 bases, with 17 bases left in between. Germline CDR1 MRHNA, CDR2 SNTAGT. The CDR3 loop reads CASSEYAWGAYTEAFF. Written as DNA, the CDR3 is TGTGCCAGCAGTGAATACGCCTGGGGGGCTTACACTGAAGCTTTCTTT.

V is TRBV28 and J is TRBJ2-5; 7 nucleotides align to TRBD2. The CDR3 is 13 residues long. The germline gives CDR1 MDHEN, CDR2 SYDVKM. Losses at the gene ends were 8 bases for V and 5 bases for J; bases not matched to a gene: 8. The CDR3, as DNA: TGTGCCAGCGGAACGACTAGCTGGGAGACCCAGTACTTC. It is translated as CASGTTSWETQYF.